This T cell receptor beta chain was recovered during a study of blood T cells in healthy people across ages. Overall study: The template switching approach captured approximately one barcoded beta molecule for every two T cells.

The J segment lost 0 bases and the V segment lost 4 bases, leaving 6 bases of the junction unmatched. CDR1 is SGHRS and CDR2 is YFSETQ in the germline V gene. CDR3 length: 15 residues. The second PCR ran about 6 to 11 cycles with a sample-barcoded 5' primer and J-beta primers. One entry per CDR3 protein results from TCRdb running MiXCR on the 5' RACE reads. This sample has more than 1,400,000 distinct CDR3 sequences; about 43% occur once, and the top ten carry 7% to 9.5%. The V gene is TRBV5-1, the J gene TRBJ2-5; 7 bases align to TRBD1. This sequence was found in a woman aged 18-35 years in good health. Source material: blood. DNA of the CDR3: TGCGCCAGCAGCCAAGGGGGCAAATACCAAGAGACCCAGTACTTC. Amino acids: CASSQGGKYQETQYF. The whole variable domain, filled in from reference TRBV5-1 and TRBJ2-5, reads KAGVTQTPRYLIKTRGQQVTLSCSPISGHRSVSWYQQTPGQGLQFLFEYFSETQRNKGNFPGRFSGRQFSNSRSEMNVSTLELGDSALYLCASSQGGKYQETQYFGPGTRLLVL.